This T cell receptor beta chain was found in a study of Ad26.COV2.S vaccination and SARS-CoV-2 variants (dated by TCRdb to 2020 to 2023). Background for the entire study: Vaccine-arm donors came from COV1001, a multicentre, randomized, double-blind, placebo-controlled phase I-IIa trial of Ad26.COV2.S in healthy adults. Ad26.COV2.S was administered intramuscularly at 5 x 10^10 or 1 x 10^11 viral particles, either as a single shot or as two shots given 56 days apart. The specificity and breadth of SARS-CoV-2-reactive T cell receptors after Ad26.COV2.S vaccination were assessed by TCRbeta repertoire sequencing. The TCR-sequenced set comprised approximately 32 samples: some 20 Ad26.COV2.S vaccine recipients, 5 placebo recipients and 8 SARS-CoV-2 convalescent individuals. Trial participants were randomized into five groups of five: low-dose or high-dose Ad26.COV2.S given once or twice, or placebo on both occasions. Blinding of investigators to trial group allocation was maintained during experiments and outcome assessment.

The immunoSEQ Assay was the method used to sequence TCRbeta CDR3 regions. After extraction, genomic DNA underwent amplification by bias-controlled multiplex PCR, followed by high-throughput sequencing. In the source study's methods: To quantify the absolute abundance of every unique TCRbeta CDR3 region, sequences were collapsed and filtered. T cell fraction was estimated by normalizing TCRbeta template counts to usable DNA, which was measured by amplifying reference genes present in all nucleated cells. Repertoire TCRs were annotated as SARS-CoV-2-specific by exact matching of V gene, CDR3 amino acid sequence and J gene to a known reactive TCR set. The reference SARS-CoV-2 TCR set was obtained from MIRA and was filtered for enrichment in COVID-19-positive ImmuneCODE repertoires, whereby public or cross-reactive TCRs were removed. Using the MIRA antigens, annotated TCRs were further analysed by specific ORF or by position within an ORF. Breadth was defined as annotated unique rearrangements over total unique productive rearrangements; depth was the summed frequency of those rearrangements. Group comparisons of TCR breadth used two-sided Wilcoxon rank-sum tests. The table was pulled from immuneACCESS by TCRdb, which kept in-frame rearrangements only. Such tables lose some clones; where checked, under half of the loss comes from unresolved V genes, and the rest has no known cause. V, J and clone size are taken as reported in that table, and D and trimming were inferred from the DNA itself. The sample contains about 500,000 clones, 80% to 90% of them found a single time. The biggest ten clones account for about 1.7% of the sample.

This sample's treatment or condition label indicates: roughly 20 received Ad26.COV2.S at low or high dose, single or two shots; 5 received placebo; per-sample allocation not given. Repertoires of vaccine and placebo recipients were sequenced from samples collected on day 63 after the first injection. Cohort 1b enrolled some 25 adults aged 18-55 years at a single site in Boston, USA, between 29 July and 7 August 2020. Ad26.COV2.S was a replication-incompetent adenovirus type 26 vector that expressed a prefusion-stabilized SARS-CoV-2 spike protein derived from the original Wuhan strain. Concerning this clone: What antigen it recognizes has not been identified. Nothing much larger sits one base from this clone, and base qualities are not available.

The research as a whole found: After vaccination, spike-specific CD8+ and CD4+ T cell responses were reported to show substantial breadth. The authors noted that the TCR breadth and depth analyses may have underestimated total T cell responses. Vaccine and placebo recipients had comparable non-spike TCR breadth, which fits with the vaccine containing only spike. Ad26.COV2.S recipients had higher spike-specific TCR breadth than placebo recipients (P = 0.0014). The study was not powered for comparison of responses between vaccine doses or regimens.

In the germline V gene, CDR1 corresponds to SQVTM and CDR2 to ANQGSEA. V gives up 3 bases and J gives up 8 bases, and the segment between their germline ends measures 23 bases. From cysteine to phenylalanine, the CDR3 is 15 amino acids long. Kept here is only the CDR3 DNA, which spans 45 bases and is read in frame from base 1. The sequence is built from TRBV29-1 and TRBJ2-7; the D gene is perhaps TRBD2, from 6 matching bases. The receptor's source is a person aged 18-60 years who received the Ad26.COV2.S COVID-19 vaccine or a placebo. This specimen consisted of peripheral blood, obtained in a trial of Ad26.COV2.S vaccine versus placebo. The encoded CDR3 is CSVEDQSGAMIKQYF. At the DNA level, the sequence is TGCAGCGTTGAGGATCAGTCGGGAGCCATGATCAAGCAGTACTTC.